The entry below describes one TCR beta chain. Its antigen is as yet unknown. V gave up 7 bases and J gave up 3 bases; unmatched junction bases: 8. Per the germline V gene, CDR1 is LNHDA and CDR2 is SQIVND (reference sequence). There are 14 residues in the CDR3. This record comes from a study of cytomegalovirus exposure and HLA in healthy donors. Overall study findings and caveats: As was reported, the classifier diagnosed cytomegalovirus status with high specificity and sensitivity. Among donors in an Asian-associated ancestry cluster, a later analysis reportedly found fewer N-insertions than the approximately 700-donor mean. Most TCR sequences were uncommon, yet certain public TCRs appeared in many donors. Analysis performed later showed TCR beta chains linked to HLA being more clonally expanded than equally common others.

The primer mix had 60 Vbeta and 13 Jbeta primers. Generated by immunoSEQ multiplex PCR, the TCRdb table keeps only in-frame clones and is missing some. The sample has 100,000 or so clones, about 78% seen once. What was sequenced was PBMCs. The receptor was isolated from a man aged 25-45 years in good health and CMV-seronegative. This chain connects TRBV19 to TRBJ1-1, with 7 bases identical to TRBD1. DNA for the CDR3: TGTGCCAGTAAATCCCGACAGGGACACACTGAAGCTTTCTTT. Translating gives CASKSRQGHTEAFF.